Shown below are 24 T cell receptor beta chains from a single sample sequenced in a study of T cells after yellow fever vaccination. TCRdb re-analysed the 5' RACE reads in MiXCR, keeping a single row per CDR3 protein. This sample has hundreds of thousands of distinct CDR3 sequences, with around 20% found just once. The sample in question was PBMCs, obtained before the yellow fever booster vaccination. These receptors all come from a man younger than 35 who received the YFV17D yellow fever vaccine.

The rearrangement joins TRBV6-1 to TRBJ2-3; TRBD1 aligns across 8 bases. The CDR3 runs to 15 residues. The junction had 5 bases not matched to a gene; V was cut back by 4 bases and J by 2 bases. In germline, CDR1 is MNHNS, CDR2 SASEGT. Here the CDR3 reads CASSAPGQVTDTQYF. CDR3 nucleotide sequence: TGTGCCAGCAGTGCCCCGGGACAGGTCACAGATACGCAGTATTTT.

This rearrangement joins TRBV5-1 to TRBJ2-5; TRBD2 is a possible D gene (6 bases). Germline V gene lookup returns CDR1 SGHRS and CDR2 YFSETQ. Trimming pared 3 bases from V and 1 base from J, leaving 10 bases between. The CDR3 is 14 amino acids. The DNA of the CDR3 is TGCGCCAGCAGCTGGGGACTGATCCAAGAGACCCAGTACTTC. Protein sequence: CASSWGLIQETQYF.

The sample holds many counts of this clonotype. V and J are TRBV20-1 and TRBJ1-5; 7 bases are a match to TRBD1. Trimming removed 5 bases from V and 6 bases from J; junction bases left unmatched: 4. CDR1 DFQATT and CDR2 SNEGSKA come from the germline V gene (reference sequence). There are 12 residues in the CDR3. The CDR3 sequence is CSARTGGQPQHF. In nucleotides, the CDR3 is TGCAGTGCTCGGACAGGAGGTCAGCCCCAGCATTTT.

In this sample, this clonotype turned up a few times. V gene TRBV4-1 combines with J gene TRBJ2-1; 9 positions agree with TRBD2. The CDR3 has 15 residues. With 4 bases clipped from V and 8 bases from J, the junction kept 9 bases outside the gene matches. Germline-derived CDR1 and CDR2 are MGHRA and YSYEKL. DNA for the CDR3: TGCGCCAGCAGCCCCTCCCTGCGGGGGGGCGATGAGCAGTTCTTC. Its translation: CASSPSLRGGDEQFF.

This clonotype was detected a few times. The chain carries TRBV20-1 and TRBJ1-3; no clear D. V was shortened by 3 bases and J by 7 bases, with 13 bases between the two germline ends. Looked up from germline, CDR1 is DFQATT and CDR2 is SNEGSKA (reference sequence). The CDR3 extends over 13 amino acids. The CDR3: CSARGRLANTIYF. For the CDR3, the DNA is TGCAGTGCTAGGGGTCGACTTGCGAACACCATATATTTT.

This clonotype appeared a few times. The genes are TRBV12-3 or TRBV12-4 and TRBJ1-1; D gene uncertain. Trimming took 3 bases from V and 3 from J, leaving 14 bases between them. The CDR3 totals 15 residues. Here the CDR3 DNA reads TGTGCCAGCAGTTTTTCACTCTTCGGGGACACTGAAGCTTTCTTT. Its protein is CASSFSLFGDTEAFF.

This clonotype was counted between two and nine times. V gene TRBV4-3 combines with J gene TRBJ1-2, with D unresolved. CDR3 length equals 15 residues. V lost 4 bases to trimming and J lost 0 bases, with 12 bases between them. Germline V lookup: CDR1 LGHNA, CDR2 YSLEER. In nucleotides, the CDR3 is TGCGCCAGCAGCCCCTCCCGGGCAGCTAACTATGGCTACACCTTC. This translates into CASSPSRAANYGYTF.

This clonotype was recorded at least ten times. The CDR3 nucleotides are TGCAGTGCTAGAGAAAGGGGGACAGGAGCTGAAGCTTTCTTT. This translates into CSARERGTGAEAFF. The chain has TRBV20-1 and TRBJ1-1; 8 bases are shared with TRBD1. The CDR3 consists of 14 residues. V lost 0 bases to trimming and J lost 6 bases; unmatched junction nucleotides: 6. The germline CDR1 and CDR2 sequences are DFQATT and SNEGSKA (reference sequence).

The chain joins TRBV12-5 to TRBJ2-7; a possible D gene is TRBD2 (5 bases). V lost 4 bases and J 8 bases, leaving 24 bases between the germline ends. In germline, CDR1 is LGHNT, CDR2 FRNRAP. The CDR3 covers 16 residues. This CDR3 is CASGSFFEGAPKQQYF. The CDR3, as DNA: TGTGCTAGTGGTTCCTTCTTCGAGGGAGCCCCGAAGCAGCAGTACTTC.

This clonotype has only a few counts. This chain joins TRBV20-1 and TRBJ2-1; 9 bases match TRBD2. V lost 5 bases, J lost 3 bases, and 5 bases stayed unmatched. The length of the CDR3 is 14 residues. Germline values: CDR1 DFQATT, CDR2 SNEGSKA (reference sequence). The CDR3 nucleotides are TGCAGTGCTTTGCGGGGGGGCCTCTACAATGAGCAGTTCTTC. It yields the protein CSALRGGLYNEQFF.

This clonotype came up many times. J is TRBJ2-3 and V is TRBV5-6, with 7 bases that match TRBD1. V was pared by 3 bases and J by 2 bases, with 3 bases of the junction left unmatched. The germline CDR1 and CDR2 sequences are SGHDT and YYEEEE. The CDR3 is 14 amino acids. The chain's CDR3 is CASSYQGDTDTQYF. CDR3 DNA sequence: TGTGCCAGCAGCTACCAGGGGGACACAGATACGCAGTATTTT.

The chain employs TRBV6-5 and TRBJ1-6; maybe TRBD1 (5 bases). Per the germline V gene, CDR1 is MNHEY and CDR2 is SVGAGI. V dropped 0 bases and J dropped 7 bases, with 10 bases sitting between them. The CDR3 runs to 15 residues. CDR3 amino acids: CASSYSGSGNSPLHF. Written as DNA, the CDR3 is TGTGCCAGCAGTTACTCCGGCTCAGGGAATTCACCCCTCCACTTT.

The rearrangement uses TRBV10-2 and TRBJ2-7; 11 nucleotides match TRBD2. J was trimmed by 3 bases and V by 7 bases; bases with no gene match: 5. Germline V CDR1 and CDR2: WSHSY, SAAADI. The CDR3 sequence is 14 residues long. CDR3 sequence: CASTLAGVSYEQYF. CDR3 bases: TGCGCCAGCACACTAGCGGGGGTGAGCTACGAGCAGTACTTC.

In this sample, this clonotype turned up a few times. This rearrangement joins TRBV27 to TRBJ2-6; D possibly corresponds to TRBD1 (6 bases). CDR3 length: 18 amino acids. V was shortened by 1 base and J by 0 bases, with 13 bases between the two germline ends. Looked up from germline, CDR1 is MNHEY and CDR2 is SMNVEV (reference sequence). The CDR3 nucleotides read TGTGCCAGCAGTTTATTCGGGCACAGGGCCTCTGGGGCCAACGTCCTGACTTTC. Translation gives CASSLFGHRASGANVLTF.

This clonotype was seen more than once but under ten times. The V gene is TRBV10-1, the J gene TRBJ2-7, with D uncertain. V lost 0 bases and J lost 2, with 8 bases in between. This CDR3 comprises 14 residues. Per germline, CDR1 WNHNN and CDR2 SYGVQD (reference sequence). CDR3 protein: CASSESNKPYEQYF. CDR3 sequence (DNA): TGCGCCAGCAGTGAGTCTAACAAGCCCTACGAGCAGTACTTC.

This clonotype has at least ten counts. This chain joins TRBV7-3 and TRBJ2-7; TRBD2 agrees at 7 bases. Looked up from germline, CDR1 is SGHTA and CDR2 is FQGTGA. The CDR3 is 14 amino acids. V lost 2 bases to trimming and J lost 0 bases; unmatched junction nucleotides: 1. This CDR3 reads CASSLAGDSYEQYF. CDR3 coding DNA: TGTGCCAGCAGCTTAGCGGGGGACTCCTACGAGCAGTACTTC.

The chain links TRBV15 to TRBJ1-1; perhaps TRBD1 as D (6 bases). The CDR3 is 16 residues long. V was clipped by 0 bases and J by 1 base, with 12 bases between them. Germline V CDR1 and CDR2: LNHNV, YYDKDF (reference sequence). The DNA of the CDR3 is TGTGCCACCAGCAGAGATCGGGGGGCCTCGAACACTGAAGCTTTCTTT. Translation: CATSRDRGASNTEAFF.

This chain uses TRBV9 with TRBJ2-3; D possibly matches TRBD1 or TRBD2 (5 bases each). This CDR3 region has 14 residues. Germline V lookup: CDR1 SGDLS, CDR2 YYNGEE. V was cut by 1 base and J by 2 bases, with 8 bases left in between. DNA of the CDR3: TGTGCCAGCAGCGTAACCGGGGCCACAGATACGCAGTATTTT. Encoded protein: CASSVTGATDTQYF. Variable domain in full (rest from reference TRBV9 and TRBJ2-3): DSGVTQTPKHLITATGQRVTLRCSPRSGDLSVYWYQQSLDQGLQFLIQYYNGEERAKGNILERFSAQQFPDLHSELNLSSLELGDSALYFCASSVTGATDTQYFGPGTRLTVL.

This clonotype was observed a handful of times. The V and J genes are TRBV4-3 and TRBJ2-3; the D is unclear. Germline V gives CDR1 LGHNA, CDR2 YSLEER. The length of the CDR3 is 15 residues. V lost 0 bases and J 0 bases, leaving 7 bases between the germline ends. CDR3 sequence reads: CASSQDPVSTDTQYF. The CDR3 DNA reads TGCGCCAGCAGCCAAGATCCAGTTAGCACAGATACGCAGTATTTT.

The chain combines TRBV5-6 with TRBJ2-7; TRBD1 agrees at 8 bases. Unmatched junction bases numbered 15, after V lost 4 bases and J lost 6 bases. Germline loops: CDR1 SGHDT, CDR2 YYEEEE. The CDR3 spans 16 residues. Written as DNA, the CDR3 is TGTGCCAGCAGCCTTCCTGGGACAGGACCAGAAACCGAGCAGTACGTC. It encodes CASSLPGTGPETEQYV.

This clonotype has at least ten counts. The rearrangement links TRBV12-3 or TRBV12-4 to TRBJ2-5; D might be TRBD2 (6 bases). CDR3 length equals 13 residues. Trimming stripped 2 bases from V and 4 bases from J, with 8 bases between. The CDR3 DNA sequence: TGTGCCAGCAGTTTAAACGGGGGAGAGACCCAGTACTTC. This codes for CASSLNGGETQYF.

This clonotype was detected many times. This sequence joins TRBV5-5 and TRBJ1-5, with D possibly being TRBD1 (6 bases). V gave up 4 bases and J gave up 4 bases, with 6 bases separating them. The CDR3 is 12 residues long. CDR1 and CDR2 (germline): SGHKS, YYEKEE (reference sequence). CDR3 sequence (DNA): TGTGCCAGCAGCCAGGGGAATCAGCCCCAGCATTTT. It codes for CASSQGNQPQHF.

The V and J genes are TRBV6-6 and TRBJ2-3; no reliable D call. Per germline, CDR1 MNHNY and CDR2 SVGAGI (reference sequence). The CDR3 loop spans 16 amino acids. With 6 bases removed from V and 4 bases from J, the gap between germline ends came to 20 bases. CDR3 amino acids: CASSPFTAPVSDTQYF. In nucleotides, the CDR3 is TGTGCCAGCAGCCCCTTTACGGCACCTGTGTCAGATACGCAGTATTTT.

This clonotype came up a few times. CDR3 sequence (DNA): TGTGCCAGCAGCTTACCCTTCTACTCTGGGGCCAACGTCCTGACTTTC. It codes for CASSLPFYSGANVLTF. This sequence joins TRBV5-6 and TRBJ2-6; D unresolved. V was trimmed by 2 bases and J by 0 bases, leaving 9 bases between them. Per germline, CDR1 SGHDT and CDR2 YYEEEE. This CDR3 spans 16 amino acids.